These 31 T cell receptor beta chains share one sample of origin, sequenced in a study of neurological immune-mediated disorders. TCRdb analysed the 5' RACE reads with MiXCR anew, one entry per CDR3 protein. Of tens of thousands of distinct CDR3 sequences listed, 8.5% to 12% are singletons. Sequencing input: PBMCs. These receptor sequences come from an older woman with HTLV-1-associated myelopathy (HAM/TSP).

In this sample, this clonotype turned up many times. CDR3 protein: CASSRGTGAKNYGYTF. The DNA for the CDR3 is TGTGCCAGCAGCCGCGGGACAGGGGCCAAGAACTATGGCTACACCTTC. The chain is built from TRBV5-5 and TRBJ1-2; 10 bases map to TRBD1. V was pared by 4 bases and J by 2 bases, with 8 bases of the junction left unmatched. The germline gives CDR1 SGHKS, CDR2 YYEKEE (reference sequence). This CDR3 is built from 16 residues.

This clonotype has ten or more counts. The chain links TRBV9 to TRBJ2-7; D perhaps matches TRBD2 (5 bases). The germline V and J ends were trimmed by 3 bases and 0 bases, with 10 bases remaining between them. Germline V gene data show CDR1 as SGDLS and CDR2 as YYNGEE. This CDR3 region has 14 residues. CDR3 loop: CASSAEGSSYEQYF. Written as DNA, the CDR3 is TGTGCCAGCAGCGCAGAGGGCAGCTCCTACGAGCAGTACTTC. The whole variable domain, remainder taken from reference TRBV9 and TRBJ2-7, is DSGVTQTPKHLITATGQRVTLRCSPRSGDLSVYWYQQSLDQGLQFLIQYYNGEERAKGNILERFSAQQFPDLHSELNLSSLELGDSALYFCASSAEGSSYEQYFGPGTRLTVT.

This clonotype has ten or more counts. The chain combines TRBV18 with TRBJ1-1; D is perhaps TRBD1 (5 bases). The germline V gene encodes CDR1 KGHSH and CDR2 LQKENI. CDR3 length: 16 residues. Trimming pared 4 bases from V and 4 bases from J, leaving 19 bases between. CDR3 region: CASSLTSGLSGTEAFF. The CDR3 DNA follows: TGTGCCAGCTCACTAACTTCAGGGCTAAGTGGCACTGAAGCTTTCTTT.

Concerning this clonotype itself: One end of the junction fails to match germline, which may point to a read error. The chain has TRBV20-1 and TRBJ2-7; perhaps D is TRBD1 or TRBD2 (5 bases each). In germline, CDR1 is DFQATT, CDR2 SNEGSKA (reference sequence). CDR3 length: 14 residues. For the CDR3, the DNA is TGCAGTGCTAGAGTTCCTATCGGGGCCTACGAGCATTACTTC. Translated: CSARVPIGAYEHYF.

This clonotype was detected a few times. The gene calls are TRBV7-6 and TRBJ2-5; 11 nucleotides line up with TRBD1. Germline CDR1 is SGHVS and CDR2 is FNYEAQ. V was pared by 3 bases and J by 0 bases, with 12 bases of the junction left unmatched. The CDR3 runs 19 residues. The CDR3, as DNA: TGTGCCAGCAGCTTCCGGACAGGGGGCGCGAGGGGGTACCAAGAGACCCAGTACTTC. It yields the protein CASSFRTGGARGYQETQYF.

This clonotype was detected many times. This rearrangement joins TRBV20-1 to TRBJ2-6, with unresolved D. Trimming left V 0 bases short and J 0 bases short, with 6 bases between. This CDR3 has 15 amino acids. The germline CDR1 and CDR2 sequences are DFQATT and SNEGSKA (reference sequence). The CDR3 sequence is CSAREDRSGANVLTF. The DNA for the CDR3 is TGCAGTGCTAGAGAGGACCGCTCTGGGGCCAACGTCCTGACTTTC.

This clonotype was seen at least ten times. This chain connects TRBV20-1 to TRBJ2-4, with D hard to call. V gave up 0 bases and J gave up 1 base, with 31 bases separating them. This CDR3 comprises 22 residues. Looked up from germline, CDR1 is DFQATT and CDR2 is SNEGSKA (reference sequence). CDR3 sequence reads: CSARDFVLTGPTSFTAKNIQYF. The CDR3 DNA reads TGCAGTGCTAGAGATTTCGTTTTAACCGGGCCTACCAGTTTCACTGCCAAAAACATTCAGTACTTC.

This clonotype was seen many times. The chain couples TRBV12-3 or TRBV12-4 to TRBJ2-7, with D tentatively TRBD1 (6 bases). Trimming took 1 base from V and 0 from J, leaving 10 bases between them. The CDR3 loop spans 15 amino acids. CDR3 sequence: CASSLGTASSYEQYF. CDR3 nucleotides: TGTGCCAGCAGTTTAGGGACAGCTAGCTCCTACGAGCAGTACTTC.

This clonotype was detected ten times or more. The gene calls are TRBV5-6 and TRBJ2-5; 7 bases fit TRBD2. V shed 4 bases, J shed 4 bases, and the junction held 4 bases outside the gene matches. Per germline, CDR1 SGHDT and CDR2 YYEEEE. The CDR3 contains 13 residues. In DNA form, the CDR3 reads TGTGCCAGCAGCACTAGCGAATTAGAGACCCAGTACTTC. Amino acid sequence: CASSTSELETQYF.

This clonotype came up many times. The chain uses TRBV20-1 and TRBJ2-3; D might be TRBD2 (5 bases). Germline V gives CDR1 DFQATT, CDR2 SNEGSKA (reference sequence). The CDR3 consists of 14 residues. V dropped 4 bases and J dropped 3 bases, with 14 bases sitting between them. CDR3 amino acids: CSAKASSKTDTQYF. In DNA form, the CDR3 reads TGCAGTGCTAAGGCTAGCAGCAAAACAGATACGCAGTATTTT.

This clonotype was detected a few times. The chain combines TRBV10-3 with TRBJ2-4, with unresolved D. V lost 0 bases and J lost 8, with 5 bases in between. The CDR3 has 12 amino acids. Per germline, CDR1 ENHRY and CDR2 SYGVKD. CDR3 sequence: CAISESVDIQYF. CDR3 DNA sequence: TGTGCCATCAGTGAGTCGGTTGACATTCAGTACTTC.

This clonotype was found many times. The chain couples TRBV5-1 to TRBJ1-1, with no clear D. Germline CDR1 SGHRS, CDR2 YFSETQ. Trimming shortened V by 2 bases and J by 1 base, and 9 bases separated the two germline ends. The CDR3 extends over 14 amino acids. CDR3 nucleotides: TGCGCCAGCAGCTTCGCAGGAGGGAACACTGAAGCTTTCTTT. Translated, it gives CASSFAGGNTEAFF.

This rearrangement joins TRBV12-3 or TRBV12-4 to TRBJ2-2, with no clear D. Trimming shortened V by 2 bases and J by 2 bases, and 9 bases separated the two germline ends. The CDR3 runs 15 residues. DNA of the CDR3: TGTGCCAGCAGTTTAAGTGGTGCAAACACCGGGGAGCTGTTTTTT. Translated, it gives CASSLSGANTGELFF.

This clonotype has a count of ten or more. For the CDR3, the DNA is TGTGCCAGCAGCCTCTGGGCGGGACTGGAAAAGACAGATACGCAGTATTTT. It encodes CASSLWAGLEKTDTQYF. This rearrangement joins TRBV12-3 or TRBV12-4 to TRBJ2-3; D possibly corresponds to TRBD2 (6 bases). Trimming took 6 bases from V and 3 from J, leaving 22 bases between them. The CDR3 covers 17 residues.

This clonotype was seen at least ten times. The V and J genes are TRBV2 and TRBJ2-3, with D perhaps TRBD2 (6 bases). Germline assignment: CDR1 SNHLY and CDR2 FYNNEI. The CDR3 has 15 amino acids. V was shortened by 6 bases and J by 0 bases, with 13 bases between the two germline ends. CDR3 in DNA: TGTGCCAGCAGCCCGACTAGACCTAGCACAGATACGCAGTATTTT. Its protein product is CASSPTRPSTDTQYF.

This clonotype appeared many times. This chain connects TRBV6-5 to TRBJ2-5, with 10 bases identical to TRBD1. V was pared by 8 bases and J by 5 bases, with 8 bases of the junction left unmatched. Germline CDR1 is MNHEY and CDR2 is SVGAGI. The CDR3 is 14 amino acids. CDR3 DNA: TGTGCCAGCGCCCGGGACAGGGGCTTGGAGACCCAGTACTTC. Protein: CASARDRGLETQYF.

This clonotype was observed a few times. The CDR3 bases are TGTGCCAGCAGCGTGGAGACAGGGGGACGACAAGGGGGCTACACCTTC. Translating it yields CASSVETGGRQGGYTF. The chain joins TRBV7-2 to TRBJ1-2, with TRBD1 matching over 9 bases. V gave up 5 bases and J gave up 8 bases; unmatched junction bases: 15. CDR1 is SGHTA and CDR2 is FQGNSA in the germline V gene. CDR3 size: 16 residues.

This clonotype rates as medium-sized (0.01 to 0.1%). V is TRBV24-1 and J is TRBJ2-2; 10 nucleotides agree with TRBD1. Unmatched junction bases numbered 2, after V lost 8 bases and J lost 3 bases. The CDR3 loop spans 14 amino acids. Germline assignment: CDR1 KGHDR and CDR2 SFDVKD. The CDR3 nucleotides are TGTGCCACCAACGGACAGGGGGACACCGGGGAGCTGTTTTTT. Protein product: CATNGQGDTGELFF.

This clonotype was recorded many times. The rearrangement uses TRBV7-9 and TRBJ2-3; no firm D call. The CDR3 loop spans 16 amino acids. Germline V gene lookup returns CDR1 SEHNR and CDR2 FQNEAQ (reference sequence). Trimming shortened V by 0 bases and J by 4 bases, and 14 bases separated the two germline ends. This chain's CDR3 is CASSLAPRVGSDTQYF. CDR3 bases: TGTGCCAGCAGCTTAGCCCCTAGAGTGGGTTCAGATACGCAGTATTTT.

This clonotype was seen at least ten times. This chain connects TRBV20-1 to TRBJ2-1; 7 bases agree with TRBD2. CDR3 length: 13 amino acids. From germline, CDR1 is DFQATT and CDR2 SNEGSKA (reference sequence). Losses at the gene ends were 3 bases for V and 6 bases for J; bases not matched to a gene: 5. The CDR3 loop is CSAREAGPNEQFF. CDR3 DNA: TGCAGTGCTAGGGAAGCGGGACCCAATGAGCAGTTCTTC.

This clonotype was picked up many times. The gene calls are TRBV20-1 and TRBJ1-4, with D uncertain. Germline CDR1 DFQATT, CDR2 SNEGSKA (reference sequence). This CDR3 has 16 amino acids. Deletions cut 1 base from V and 7 bases from J, with 19 bases between. CDR3 in amino acids: CSARGLRQGSGEKLFF. CDR3 DNA: TGCAGTGCTAGAGGTCTCCGGCAAGGCAGTGGTGAAAAACTGTTTTTT.

This clonotype was seen ten or more times. The V call is TRBV5-6, the J call TRBJ2-2, with D unresolved. The V gene lost 4 bases and the J gene lost 5 bases, with 18 bases spanning the gap. There are 16 residues in the CDR3. The germline gives CDR1 SGHDT, CDR2 YYEEEE. The CDR3 nucleotides read TGTGCCAGCAGCCGTTTTGTGGGTGGTCCTACCGGGGAGCTGTTTTTT. It codes for CASSRFVGGPTGELFF.

The sample holds many counts of this clonotype. This chain connects TRBV20-1 to TRBJ1-1; TRBD1 is a possible D gene (5 bases). The CDR3 contains 12 residues. CDR1 is DFQATT and CDR2 is SNEGSKA in the germline V gene (reference sequence). Trimming removed 5 bases at V and 4 bases at J, with 11 bases between. Here the CDR3 DNA reads TGCAGTGCTGAAACTACAGGCACTGAAGCTTTCTTT. It translates to CSAETTGTEAFF.

This clonotype was recorded at least ten times. The chain employs TRBV5-1 and TRBJ2-3; TRBD1 aligns across 7 bases. The CDR3 contains 15 residues. The germline V gene encodes CDR1 SGHRS and CDR2 YFSETQ. V was clipped by 4 bases and J by 6 bases; unmatched bases: 11. The CDR3 spells CASSPRDSGWDTQYF. As DNA, the CDR3 is TGCGCCAGCAGCCCCAGGGACAGCGGCTGGGATACGCAGTATTTT.

In its sample, this clonotype was seen many times. The chain employs TRBV5-1 and TRBJ2-5; 8 bases line up with TRBD2. CDR1 and CDR2 (germline): SGHRS, YFSETQ. V lost 2 bases to trimming and J lost 1 base; unmatched junction nucleotides: 4. The CDR3 contains 15 residues. CDR3 sequence reads: CASSLAGVLQETQYF. CDR3 DNA: TGCGCCAGCAGCTTAGCGGGGGTCCTCCAAGAGACCCAGTACTTC. Complete variable domain (other parts from reference TRBV5-1 and TRBJ2-5): KAGVTQTPRYLIKTRGQQVTLSCSPISGHRSVSWYQQTPGQGLQFLFEYFSETQRNKGNFPGRFSGRQFSNSRSEMNVSTLELGDSALYLCASSLAGVLQETQYFGPGTRLLVL.

The sample holds many counts of this clonotype. V is TRBV20-1 and J is TRBJ2-3; 7 bases fit TRBD2. With 2 bases clipped from V and 6 bases from J, the junction kept 8 bases outside the gene matches. CDR3 length: 14 residues. CDR1 is DFQATT, CDR2 SNEGSKA, per germline (reference sequence). The CDR3 bases are TGCAGTGCTAGAAGTCGGGGGGTACGTGATACGCAGTATTTT. Translating gives CSARSRGVRDTQYF.

This clonotype was seen at least ten times. This chain joins TRBV5-1 and TRBJ1-5, with D possibly matching TRBD1 (5 bases). Germline V gives CDR1 SGHRS, CDR2 YFSETQ. The CDR3 has 13 amino acids. The V end was cut by 0 bases, the J end by 5 bases, with 6 bases between. The CDR3 loop reads CASSLAGYQPQHF. CDR3 DNA sequence: TGCGCCAGCAGCTTGGCAGGGTATCAGCCCCAGCATTTT.

This clonotype was picked up many times. The chain is built from TRBV5-1 and TRBJ1-2; TRBD1 aligns across 9 bases. Trimming took 4 bases from V and 8 from J; bases not matched to a gene: 9. Germline V gives CDR1 SGHRS, CDR2 YFSETQ. The CDR3 loop spans 14 amino acids. The CDR3 region has the DNA TGCGCCAGCAGCCCGGAACAGGGGGCGCGGGGCTACACCTTC. Translated: CASSPEQGARGYTF.

Worth noting for this clonotype: A read error may explain this, as a much larger clone is one base away. The CDR3 DNA is TGTGCCAGCAGTTTATCGGGCGCTTCGAACACCGGGGAGCTGTTTTTT. This gives the protein CASSLSGASNTGELFF. The V and J genes are TRBV27 and TRBJ2-2; D gene uncertain. Germline lookup yields CDR1 MNHEY and CDR2 SMNVEV (reference sequence). The ends were cut back, 0 bases at V and 0 bases at J, with 8 bases in the middle. The CDR3 is 16 residues long.

The sample holds many counts of this clonotype. The genes are TRBV20-1 and TRBJ1-2; 7 nucleotides line up with TRBD1. CDR3 length equals 12 residues. V trimming: 0 bases; J trimming: 10 bases; junction bases outside the gene matches: 5. In germline, CDR1 is DFQATT, CDR2 SNEGSKA (reference sequence). This CDR3 is CSARDRGVIYTF. The CDR3 DNA follows: TGCAGTGCTAGAGACAGGGGGGTGATCTACACCTTC.

The table lists this clonotype with many counts. The V gene is TRBV5-6, the J gene TRBJ2-1; D is perhaps TRBD1 (8 bases). Germline V gene data show CDR1 as SGHDT and CDR2 as YYEEEE. This CDR3 has 15 amino acids. Trimming left V 0 bases short and J 7 bases short, with 14 bases between. The DNA for the CDR3 is TGTGCCAGCAGCTTGGGGCCACAGGGGGGGAATGAGCAGTTCTTC. Its translation is CASSLGPQGGNEQFF.